This T cell receptor beta chain was observed in a study of blood T cell repertoires in COVID-19. TCRdb's copy holds only in-frame clones and misses some; the assay was immunoSEQ multiplex PCR. The sample yields some 150,000 clones, 80% to 90% seen once. This clone was seen more than once but under ten times. CDR3 length equals 18 residues. V shed 1 base and J 3 bases; nucleotides not matched to a gene: 10. Germline-derived CDR1 and CDR2 are MRHNA and SNTAGT. Sample: PBMCs or T cells enriched from blood (not recorded which). This TCR was recovered from a man between 45 and 60 years old who had recovered from COVID-19. This rearrangement joins TRBV6-4 to TRBJ2-2, with TRBD1 matching 8 bases. In DNA form, the CDR3 reads TGTGCCAGCAGTGACTATGGTTCACAGGGGGAATACACCGGGGAGCTGTTTTTT. It is translated as CASSDYGSQGEYTGELFF.